Presented here are 18 T cell receptor beta chains from one specimen sequenced in a study of control samples from healthy donors and cancer patients. The assay was immunoSEQ multiplex PCR, and TCRdb's table has in-frame clones only and misses some. The sample carries some 150,000 clones, 75% to 95% recorded once. Material: blood. These receptor sequences come from a man younger than 30 in good health.

The chain carries TRBV15 and TRBJ1-1; 7 bases match TRBD1. Germline assignment: CDR1 LNHNV and CDR2 YYDKDF (reference sequence). There are 16 residues in the CDR3. Trimming took 4 bases from V and 1 from J; bases not matched to a gene: 9. The DNA for the CDR3 is TGTGCCACCAGCACCCAACCGACAGGGAGGAACACTGAAGCTTTCTTT. Residues: CATSTQPTGRNTEAFF.

V usage is TRBV2 and J usage is TRBJ1-3; D not certain. Trimming took off 3 bases at V and 3 bases at J, with 12 bases between the two ends. The germline gives CDR1 SNHLY, CDR2 FYNNEI. The CDR3 sequence is 15 residues long. The CDR3 region is CASSDWASFGNTIYF. Here the CDR3 DNA reads TGTGCCAGCAGTGATTGGGCCAGTTTTGGAAACACCATATATTTT.

The chain carries TRBV12-3 or TRBV12-4 and TRBJ1-2; maybe TRBD1 (5 bases). This CDR3 region has 13 residues. Trimming took 6 bases from V and 4 from J, leaving 12 bases between them. The CDR3 DNA is TGTGCCAGCAGAGACGACAGTATCTATGGCTACACCTTC. Translated, it gives CASRDDSIYGYTF.

This clone was seen only once. The chain is built from TRBV6-2 or TRBV6-3 and TRBJ2-1, with TRBD2 matching over 8 bases. From germline, CDR1 is MNHEY and CDR2 SVGEGT. This CDR3 region has 13 residues. The junction had 2 bases not matched to a gene; V was cut back by 2 bases and J by 8 bases. The CDR3 nucleotides are TGTGCCAGCAGTTACCGGGGGGGGGATGAGCAGTTCTTC. It specifies CASSYRGGDEQFF.

The chain carries TRBV11-2 and TRBJ1-4, with D possibly matching TRBD1 (5 bases). CDR3 size: 13 residues. Germline CDR1 SGHAT, CDR2 FQNNGV. Trimming took 4 bases from V and 6 from J, leaving 9 bases between them. The CDR3 DNA reads as TGTGCCAGCAGCTCTGGGACGGATGAAAAACTGTTTTTT. This translates into CASSSGTDEKLFF.

The chain couples TRBV4-3 to TRBJ1-5; tentatively, D is TRBD1 (6 bases). V was pared by 1 base and J by 2 bases, with 12 bases between. CDR1 is LGHNA, CDR2 YSLEER, per germline. The CDR3 is 16 residues long. The CDR3 DNA reads TGCGCCAGCAGCCAAGTATGGGCAGGGGGCAATCAGCCCCAGCATTTT. Protein: CASSQVWAGGNQPQHF.

V is TRBV10-3 and J is TRBJ1-2, with D perhaps matching TRBD1 (5 bases). CDR1 ENHRY and CDR2 SYGVKD come from the germline V gene. V was clipped by 3 bases and J by 6 bases, with 17 bases between them. This CDR3 comprises 15 residues. CDR3: CAISDPDKSAHGYTF. The CDR3 DNA reads as TGTGCCATCAGTGACCCGGACAAGAGCGCGCATGGCTACACCTTC.

The CDR3 is CASSEHRNTGELFF. The CDR3 nucleotides read TGTGCCAGCAGTGAGCACAGGAACACCGGGGAGCTGTTTTTT. This chain connects TRBV6-1 to TRBJ2-2; no definite D call. Trimming cost V 3 bases and J 1 base, with 6 bases left between them. The CDR3 consists of 14 residues. CDR1 and CDR2 from the germline V gene are MNHNS and SASEGT.

The chain combines TRBV4-1 with TRBJ1-6; D not resolved. CDR3 length: 15 residues. V shed 1 base and J shed 13 bases, with 17 bases lying between them. Germline CDR1 and CDR2: MGHRA and YSYEKL. CDR3: CASSQGSPVKWPLHF. The CDR3 DNA follows: TGCGCCAGCAGCCAAGGATCGCCTGTCAAGTGGCCCCTCCACTTT.

The chain couples TRBV12-5 to TRBJ1-4, with 7 positions matching TRBD1. Germline V gives CDR1 LGHNT, CDR2 FRNRAP. V shed 4 bases and J 1 base; nucleotides not matched to a gene: 3. CDR3 length: 15 residues. CDR3 protein: CASGSGDRTNEKLFF. In nucleotides, the CDR3 is TGTGCTAGTGGTTCTGGGGACAGAACTAATGAAAAACTGTTTTTT.

This sequence joins TRBV9 and TRBJ2-6, with TRBD1 identical over 8 bases. The CDR3 spans 17 residues. Germline CDR1 is SGDLS and CDR2 is YYNGEE. With 3 bases clipped from V and 0 bases from J, the junction kept 5 bases outside the gene matches. CDR3 region: CASSAQGAISGANVLTF. In DNA form, the CDR3 reads TGTGCCAGCAGCGCTCAGGGGGCGATCTCTGGGGCCAACGTCCTGACTTTC.

J is TRBJ2-2 and V is TRBV10-1; TRBD1 aligns across 10 bases. Germline V gene sequence: CDR1 WNHNN, CDR2 SYGVQD (reference sequence). The V segment lost 4 bases and the J segment 2 bases; nucleotides outside the gene matches: 1. The CDR3 has 15 amino acids. The CDR3 region has the DNA TGCGCCAGCAGTGGGGACAGGGGAAACACCGGGGAGCTGTTTTTT. This gives the protein CASSGDRGNTGELFF.

This clone was found once. V and J are TRBV6-5 and TRBJ2-3, with D perhaps matching TRBD2 (6 bases). Per germline, CDR1 MNHEY and CDR2 SVGAGI. There are 12 residues in the CDR3. Deletions cut 10 bases from V and 3 bases from J, with 11 bases between. The CDR3 sequence: CATWRGTDTQYF. The CDR3, as DNA: TGTGCCACCTGGAGGGGAACAGATACGCAGTATTTT.

The rearrangement links TRBV29-1 to TRBJ2-7; no clear D gene. CDR1 is SQVTM and CDR2 is ANQGSEA in the germline V gene. V gave up 7 bases and J gave up 0 bases, with 13 bases separating them. The CDR3 has 13 residues. The CDR3 region has the DNA TGCAGCGCCCAAGATTTGCGCTCCTACGAGCAGTACTTC. Translated, it gives CSAQDLRSYEQYF.

The V call is TRBV7-2, the J call TRBJ2-7; TRBD1 matches 7 bases. Per the germline V gene, CDR1 is SGHTA and CDR2 is FQGNSA. V lost 5 bases, J lost 0 bases, and 4 bases stayed unmatched. The CDR3 runs 14 residues. In DNA, the CDR3 is TGTGCCAGCAGCCTACAGGGGAGCTCCTACGAGCAGTACTTC. Residues: CASSLQGSSYEQYF.

This clone has just one count. The gene calls are TRBV9 and TRBJ2-5; TRBD2 matches at 12 bases. The trim removed 0 bases at V and 5 bases at J, leaving 2 bases unmatched. The CDR3 totals 15 residues. Germline lookup yields CDR1 SGDLS and CDR2 YYNGEE. The CDR3 DNA reads as TGTGCCAGCAGCGTAGTTGGGACTAGCGGGGAGACCCAGTACTTC. Residues: CASSVVGTSGETQYF.

This clone came up once. V and J are TRBV19 and TRBJ1-1; D unclear. Trimming cost V 8 bases and J 2 bases, with 12 bases left between them. The CDR3 has 13 amino acids. CDR1 is LNHDA and CDR2 is SQIVND in the germline V gene (reference sequence). CDR3 in amino acids: CASGGKRNTEAFF. In nucleotides, the CDR3 is TGTGCCAGTGGAGGGAAGAGAAACACTGAAGCTTTCTTT.

This clone was picked up a small number of times. This sequence joins TRBV10-1 and TRBJ2-7; D is ambiguous. The V gene lost 6 bases and the J gene lost 3 bases, with 12 bases spanning the gap. The CDR3 spans 13 residues. Germline loops: CDR1 WNHNN, CDR2 SYGVQD (reference sequence). The CDR3 nucleotides are TGCGCCAGCAGGATTCAACAACGCTACGAGCAGTACTTC. Protein sequence: CASRIQQRYEQYF.